A selection of T cell receptor beta chains follows, all from one sample in a study of blood T cell repertoires in COVID-19. Libraries were prepared by immunoSEQ multiplex PCR; TCRdb keeps only in-frame clonotypes and omits some of them. The profile shows some 150,000 clones, roughly 84% of them singletons. Sequenced material: peripheral blood. All receptors derive from a human donor with acute or convalescent COVID-19. The donor label of this sample is uncertain. Both conserved end residues are part of each CDR3. A D gene is named only where the DNA matches it firmly. The size field is filled for only some rows; it gives once, few, many or a size class.

-	TRBV28	TRBD1	TRBJ1-6	TGTGCCAGCAGCACCACGGACAGGGGGGATTCACCCCTCCACTTT	CASSTTDRGDSPLHF
few	TRBV5-1	TRBD2	TRBJ2-2	TGCGCCAGCAGCTTGGGATATGACCTAGCGGGGGTCGGGGAGCTGTTTTTT	CASSLGYDLAGVGELFF
-	TRBV15	TRBD1	TRBJ1-4	TGTGCCACCAGCAGATCGCTACAGGGGGATAATGAAAAACTGTTTTTT	CATSRSLQGDNEKLFF
-	TRBV18	-	TRBJ1-4	TGTGCCAGCTCACCTTTTATATCGACAGGTGGGGATGAAAAACTGTTTTTT	CASSPFISTGGDEKLFF
-	TRBV5-6	TRBD1	TRBJ1-6	TGTGCCAGCAGTCCCCCGGGACAGCATAATTCACCCCTCCACTTT	CASSPPGQHNSPLHF
-	TRBV3-1/TRBV3-2	-	TRBJ2-3	TGTGCCAGCAGCCAAGACGCGGGAATCACAGATACGCAGTATTTT	CASSQDAGITDTQYF
-	TRBV15	-	TRBJ2-7	TGTGCCACCAGCAGAGACTCAGGACAATACGAGCAGTACTTC	CATSRDSGQYEQYF
-	TRBV30	TRBD1	TRBJ1-4	TGTGCCTGGAGGGGACAGGGGGAAGAAAAACTGTTTTTT	CAWRGQGEEKLFF
-	TRBV7-8	-	TRBJ1-4	TGTGCCAGCAGCTCCTTCGGTGCAACTAATGAAAAACTGTTTTTT	CASSSFGATNEKLFF
-	TRBV28	-	TRBJ1-5	TGTGCCAGCAGTTCCTCCCCAGGGTATAGCAATCAGCCCCAGCATTTT	CASSSSPGYSNQPQHF
-	TRBV7-9	TRBD1	TRBJ1-2	TGTGCCAGCAGCTTGACAGGGGTGATCTATGGCTACACCTTC	CASSLTGVIYGYTF
-	TRBV10-3	TRBD2	TRBJ2-5	TGTGCCATCTCACAGGGTAGGCGGGGGGATCAAGAGACCCAGTACTTC	CAISQGRRGDQETQYF
few	TRBV6-5	-	TRBJ2-2	TGTGCCAGCCTTGGGGGGGGGCCCGGGGAGCTGTTTTTT	CASLGGGPGELFF
-	TRBV18	-	TRBJ1-1	TGTGCCAGCGCACAGGCGCGGTCCCCATTTGAAGCTTTCTTT	CASAQARSPFEAFF
-	TRBV10-3	TRBD2	TRBJ2-1	TGTGCCATCAGTGAGATGGGACTAGCGGGAGAAGGTGAGCAGTTCTTC	CAISEMGLAGEGEQFF
-	TRBV29-1	-	TRBJ2-2	TGCAGCGTTGCCGGGACATACACCGGGGAGCTGTTTTTT	CSVAGTYTGELFF
-	TRBV30	TRBD1	TRBJ1-6	TGTGCCTGGAGGACTGCCGGACAGGGGCTTTCACCCCTCCACTTT	CAWRTAGQGLSPLHF
-	TRBV6-5	TRBD1	TRBJ2-1	TGTGCCAGCAGACAGGACAGGGGGATTTACAATGAGCAGTTCTTC	CASRQDRGIYNEQFF
once	TRBV27	-	TRBJ2-7	TGTGCCAGCAGCTTAACTGACAGCTCCTACGAGCAGTACTTC	CASSLTDSSYEQYF
-	TRBV12-3/TRBV12-4	-	TRBJ2-5	TGTGCCAGCAGTCCAACGATTGCGGAGACCCAGTACTTC	CASSPTIAETQYF
-	TRBV4-2	-	TRBJ2-7	TGTGCCAGCAGCCAAGATCTACAGGGCCCCTACGAGCAGTACTTC	CASSQDLQGPYEQYF
once	TRBV7-3	TRBD2	TRBJ2-3	TGTGCCAGCAGCTCCTCAAGGACTAGCGGGGAGGGCACAGATACGCAGTATTTT	CASSSSRTSGEGTDTQYF
-	TRBV24-1	-	TRBJ2-2	TGTGCCACCAGTGATTCAGGGTTCACCGGGGAGCTGTTTTTT	CATSDSGFTGELFF
-	TRBV29-1	-	TRBJ2-2	TGCAGCGTTGGGGAAGGCAGGGTCACCGGGGAGCTGTTTTTT	CSVGEGRVTGELFF